These 27 T cell receptor beta chains originate from one sample sequenced in a study of cytomegalovirus exposure and HLA in healthy donors. In the PCR, 60 Vbeta and 13 Jbeta primers were used. Profiling relied on immunoSEQ multiplex PCR, and the TCRdb table lists in-frame clones only, not all of them. This table has fewer than 200,000 clones, over 80% appearing once. Sequencing used PBMCs. The receptors here all came from a woman in her 50s in good health and CMV-seropositive.

The V and J genes are TRBV5-8 and TRBJ2-7, with TRBD1 matching 9 bases. Germline trimming cut 2 bases from V and 4 bases from J; bases unmatched to any gene: 4. Germline V lookup: CDR1 SGHTS, CDR2 YDEGEE. The CDR3 sequence is 14 residues long. This CDR3 is CASSFRDRAYEQYF. CDR3 DNA: TGTGCCAGCAGCTTCCGGGACAGGGCTTACGAGCAGTACTTC.

V is TRBV2 and J is TRBJ1-4; 8 bases are shared with TRBD1. The germline V gene encodes CDR1 SNHLY and CDR2 FYNNEI. The CDR3 is 14 residues long. V lost 4 bases and J lost 5; bases outside the gene matches: 3. CDR3 DNA: TGTGCCAGCAGTGCCGGGACAGGCAATGAAAAACTGTTTTTT. Its protein is CASSAGTGNEKLFF.

This clone was seen just once. The chain recombines TRBV29-1 with TRBJ2-2; D is perhaps TRBD1 (5 bases). CDR1 and CDR2 from the germline V gene are SQVTM and ANQGSEA. V dropped 3 bases and J dropped 4 bases, with 9 bases sitting between them. The CDR3 is 13 amino acids. The CDR3 is CSVDDSSTGELFF. Written as DNA, the CDR3 is TGCAGCGTTGACGACAGCTCCACCGGGGAGCTGTTTTTT.

This chain connects TRBV19 to TRBJ2-2; maybe TRBD2 (5 bases). V dropped 8 bases and J dropped 3 bases, with 13 bases sitting between them. The germline V gene encodes CDR1 LNHDA and CDR2 SQIVND (reference sequence). This CDR3 is 14 amino acids long. The CDR3 DNA follows: TGTGCCAGTTTTAGGCCGGGGTACACCGGGGAGCTGTTTTTT. Its protein product is CASFRPGYTGELFF.

The CDR3 region has the DNA TGCGCCAGCAGCTCCCAGGGGGCGGAGAAAACTTACGAGCAGTACTTC. Amino acid sequence: CASSSQGAEKTYEQYF. The gene calls are TRBV5-1 and TRBJ2-7, with 8 nucleotides matching TRBD1. J gave up 4 bases and V 3 bases, and 12 bases lay outside the gene matches. The germline V gene has CDR1 SGHRS and CDR2 YFSETQ. This CDR3 region has 16 residues.

This clone was seen a few times. The V and J genes are TRBV6-5 and TRBJ1-2; 10 bases fit TRBD1. Looked up from germline, CDR1 is MNHEY and CDR2 is SVGAGI. V shed 6 bases, J shed 9 bases, and the junction held 7 bases outside the gene matches. The CDR3 totals 13 residues. The DNA of the CDR3 is TGTGCCAGCAGATCTGGACAGGGGGGGAGCTACACCTTC. Translation: CASRSGQGGSYTF.

The chain is built from TRBV5-1 and TRBJ1-3; 8 positions match TRBD1. Germline V lookup: CDR1 SGHRS, CDR2 YFSETQ. CDR3 length: 16 residues. With V trimmed by 6 bases and J by 1 base, 9 bases remained unmatched. Here the CDR3 reads CASTERGQESGNTIYF. The CDR3 region has the DNA TGCGCCAGCACCGAAAGGGGACAGGAATCTGGAAACACCATATATTTT.

The chain uses TRBV9 and TRBJ2-1, with 8 bases fitting TRBD2. The germline gives CDR1 SGDLS, CDR2 YYNGEE. V gave up 0 bases and J gave up 9 bases; unmatched junction bases: 11. This CDR3 region has 16 residues. CDR3 nucleotides: TGTGCCAGCAGCGTAGGACAGCGGGGGAGATTGAGTGAGCAGTTCTTC. Translated, it gives CASSVGQRGRLSEQFF.

This chain uses TRBV7-9 with TRBJ1-5; TRBD1 agrees at 8 bases. Germline trimming cut 5 bases from V and 9 bases from J; bases unmatched to any gene: 12. The length of the CDR3 is 15 residues. Germline V gene sequence: CDR1 SEHNR, CDR2 FQNEAQ (reference sequence). The chain's CDR3 is CASSRDSRGRMPQHF. The CDR3, as DNA: TGTGCCAGCAGCCGAGATTCCAGGGGGCGCATGCCCCAGCATTTT.

A few counts support this clone. The V call is TRBV14, the J call TRBJ1-2; D not resolved. The V gene's germline CDR1 is SGHDN and CDR2 FVKESK. The CDR3 totals 14 residues. The V gene lost 3 bases and the J gene lost 0 bases, with 8 bases spanning the gap. CDR3 protein: CASSQKGANYGYTF. In DNA form, the CDR3 reads TGTGCCAGCAGCCAGAAAGGAGCTAACTATGGCTACACCTTC.

Note on this clone: Other DNA sequences of this sample code for an identical CDR3. The chain carries TRBV7-2 and TRBJ1-2, with D unresolved. Germline CDR1 SGHTA, CDR2 FQGNSA. The CDR3 spans 15 residues. Trimming stripped 4 bases from V and 1 base from J, with 13 bases between. The CDR3 DNA reads as TGTGCCAGCAGCTCCCTCGAGTCTTTTAACTATGGCTACACCTTC. It translates to CASSSLESFNYGYTF.

The count of this clone is one. The chain uses TRBV6-1 and TRBJ1-1, with a weak D call TRBD1 (5 bases). Germline CDR1 reads MNHNS; CDR2 reads SASEGT. This CDR3 spans 14 amino acids. V shed 4 bases and J shed 4 bases, with 13 bases lying between them. The CDR3 sequence is CASSGQGSATEAFF. The CDR3 nucleotides read TGTGCCAGCAGTGGGCAGGGCTCGGCCACTGAAGCTTTCTTT.

The chain couples TRBV29-1 to TRBJ2-7, with D uncertain. Looked up from germline, CDR1 is SQVTM and CDR2 is ANQGSEA. CDR3 length: 14 residues. V was clipped by 6 bases and J by 2 bases, with 17 bases between them. DNA of the CDR3: TGCAGCGTCATGTATGATGGGCTTGCCTACGAGCAGTACTTC. This translates into CSVMYDGLAYEQYF.

The chain carries TRBV5-6 and TRBJ2-5, with 7 bases aligning to TRBD1. The DNA end lines up better with TRBJ2-7; the J call may be wrong. CDR3 length: 14 amino acids. The V gene's germline CDR1 is SGHDT and CDR2 YYEEEE. The CDR3: CASAGGAFSYEQYF. The CDR3 DNA sequence: TGTGCCAGCGCAGGGGGTGCTTTCTCCTACGAGCAGTACTTC.

The rearrangement links TRBV5-1 to TRBJ2-5; 11 positions agree with TRBD2. The CDR3 sequence is 15 residues long. V shed 4 bases, J shed 2 bases, and the junction held 4 bases outside the gene matches. Germline values: CDR1 SGHRS, CDR2 YFSETQ. The CDR3 spells CASSLLAGGQETQYF. For the CDR3, the DNA is TGCGCCAGCAGCCTCTTAGCGGGAGGGCAAGAGACCCAGTACTTC.

The chain joins TRBV5-4 to TRBJ2-5; weak D call: TRBD1 (5 bases). Trimming pared 6 bases from V and 1 base from J, leaving 10 bases between. The V gene's germline CDR1 is SGHNT and CDR2 YYREEE (reference sequence). The CDR3 spans 13 residues. CDR3 amino acids: CASNEGAQETQYF. CDR3 in DNA: TGTGCCAGCAATGAAGGGGCCCAAGAGACCCAGTACTTC.

The chain uses TRBV7-2 and TRBJ2-7; TRBD1 matches 7 bases. The J segment lost 2 bases and the V segment lost 4 bases, leaving 8 bases of the junction unmatched. The CDR3 covers 15 residues. Per the germline V gene, CDR1 is SGHTA and CDR2 is FQGNSA. The DNA for the CDR3 is TGTGCCAGCAGCTACGACAGGGTGACGACCTACGAGCAGTACTTC. Translating it yields CASSYDRVTTYEQYF.

V usage is TRBV5-5 and J usage is TRBJ2-7; TRBD2 is a possible D gene (5 bases). The CDR3 totals 15 residues. Germline-derived CDR1 and CDR2 are SGHKS and YYEKEE (reference sequence). Trimming stripped 4 bases from V and 4 bases from J, with 18 bases between. The CDR3 DNA follows: TGTGCCAGCAGCGCGAGCGGAGGTGGAGGTTACGAGCAGTACTTC. This translates into CASSASGGGGYEQYF.

The chain joins TRBV5-4 to TRBJ1-2, with a weak D call TRBD1 (6 bases). V was trimmed by 0 bases and J by 9 bases, leaving 15 bases between them. CDR1 is SGHNT and CDR2 is YYREEE in the germline V gene (reference sequence). CDR3 length: 14 amino acids. The DNA of the CDR3 is TGTGCCAGCAGCTTGGGAGCAGGGGCCGATCGCTACACCTTC. Translating it yields CASSLGAGADRYTF.

The chain links TRBV7-3 to TRBJ1-1; D gene unclear. Germline V gene sequence: CDR1 SGHTA, CDR2 FQGTGA. This CDR3 contains 15 residues. Trimming took off 5 bases at V and 1 base at J, with 14 bases between the two ends. The CDR3: CASSPIAGGNTEAFF. Here the CDR3 DNA reads TGTGCCAGCAGCCCTATTGCCGGTGGGAACACTGAAGCTTTCTTT.

The chain couples TRBV29-1 to TRBJ2-5; 9 bases align to TRBD2. The V segment lost 6 bases and the J segment 1 base; nucleotides outside the gene matches: 3. Per the germline V gene, CDR1 is SQVTM and CDR2 is ANQGSEA. This CDR3 is 13 amino acids long. The CDR3 DNA is TGCAGCGTACCGCGGGGGGGCCAAGAGACCCAGTACTTC. It codes for CSVPRGGQETQYF.

The CDR3 DNA reads as TGTGCCTGGAGTGCGGGAGGTGGCTACACCTTC. This sequence encodes CAWSAGGGYTF. V is TRBV30 and J is TRBJ1-2; no clear D. Trimming took off 1 base at V and 7 bases at J, with 7 bases between the two ends. In germline, CDR1 is GTSNPN, CDR2 SVGIG (reference sequence). The CDR3 loop spans 11 amino acids. The full variable domain, completed using reference TRBV30 and TRBJ1-2, is SQTIHQWPATLVQPVGSPLSLECTVEGTSNPNLYWYRQAAGRGLQLLFYSVGIGQISSEVPQNLSASRPQDRQFILSSKKLLLSDSGFYLCAWSAGGGYTFGSGTRLTVV.

The gene calls are TRBV4-2 and TRBJ2-7; 7 bases are shared with TRBD2. Germline V gene lookup returns CDR1 LGHNA and CDR2 YNFKEQ. The junction had 15 bases not matched to a gene; V was cut back by 0 bases and J by 4 bases. CDR3 length: 18 amino acids. The CDR3 is CASSQDSQVAGEGYEQYF. The CDR3 DNA is TGTGCCAGCAGCCAAGATTCTCAGGTGGCGGGAGAAGGATACGAGCAGTACTTC.

The V call is TRBV29-1, the J call TRBJ1-2; D is perhaps TRBD1 (5 bases). V was clipped by 5 bases and J by 0 bases, with 10 bases between them. The CDR3 extends over 13 amino acids. Per the germline V gene, CDR1 is SQVTM and CDR2 is ANQGSEA. In DNA form, the CDR3 reads TGCAGCGTTAGGGGAACTTCTAACTATGGCTACACCTTC. Translation gives CSVRGTSNYGYTF.

This chain links TRBV2 with TRBJ1-2; D is possibly TRBD1 (5 bases). Trimming took 6 bases from V and 7 from J, leaving 27 bases between them. Germline loops: CDR1 SNHLY, CDR2 FYNNEI. There are 17 residues in the CDR3. The CDR3: CASRGGRRAQKYSGYTF. For the CDR3, the DNA is TGTGCCAGCAGGGGGGGTAGGAGGGCCCAGAAATACTCTGGCTACACCTTC.

The V gene is TRBV28, the J gene TRBJ1-5; 8 bases are shared with TRBD1. There are 15 residues in the CDR3. With V trimmed by 3 bases and J by 2 bases, 3 bases remained unmatched. Germline V gene sequence: CDR1 MDHEN, CDR2 SYDVKM. The CDR3 coding sequence is TGTGCCAGCAGTTTCAGGGGGCGTGGCAATCAGCCCCAGCATTTT. Its protein is CASSFRGRGNQPQHF.

The rearrangement links TRBV21-1 to TRBJ1-2. TRBV21-1 is a pseudogene segment. The CDR3 is made up of 13 amino acids. DNA of the CDR3: TGTGCCAGCAGCTCCGTATCTAACTATGGCTACACCTTC. Its protein product is CASSSVSNYGYTF.